This T cell receptor (beta chain) originates from a study of cytomegalovirus exposure and HLA in healthy donors. Trimming at V came to 1 base and at J to 5 bases, leaving 5 bases not matched to a gene. The CDR3 is made up of 14 amino acids. Germline lookup yields CDR1 MDHEN and CDR2 SYDVKM. 13 Jbeta primers and 60 Vbeta primers were used for the PCR. Profiled with immunoSEQ multiplex PCR; TCRdb holds only in-frame clones, not every one. Of more than 150,000 clones in the sample, around 80% were seen once. This chain joins TRBV28 and TRBJ2-7, with 7 positions matching TRBD2. This TCR came from a man between 18 and 35 years old in good health and CMV-seronegative. Sequencing was done on a sample of PBMCs. CDR3 sequence reads: CASSLLLRGDEQYF. In nucleotides, the CDR3 is TGTGCCAGCAGTTTATTACTCCGGGGGGACGAGCAGTACTTC.